Listed below are T cell receptor beta chains from one sample, sequenced in a study of blood T cell repertoires in COVID-19. The table came from immunoSEQ multiplex PCR; TCRdb's copy has only in-frame clones and leaves some out. The sample yields around 100,000 clones, about 87% seen once. Sample: peripheral blood. These receptors all stem from a human donor in a cohort sampled during active or convalescent COVID-19. Each CDR3 is given with its conserved first and last residue. A D gene is named only where the DNA matches it firmly. Clone size is stated in some rows and not others, as once, few, many or a class when expanded.

D gene	J gene	V gene	clone size	CDR3 DNA	CDR3 protein
TRBD2	TRBJ2-1	TRBV29-1	NA	TGCAGCGTTAATCTAGCGGGGGGGTTTAATGAGCAGTTCTTC	CSVNLAGGFNEQFF
TRBD1	TRBJ2-5	TRBV5-1	few	TGCGCCAGCAGCTTGAGAACAGGGGCAGGGGAGACCCAGTACTTC	CASSLRTGAGETQYF
NA	TRBJ2-1	TRBV6-5	NA	TGTGCCAGCAGCAGGGGGGATGAGCAGTTCTTC	CASSRGDEQFF
NA	TRBJ1-2	TRBV2	NA	TGTGCCAGCAGTGAAGCGTGGGGCAACTATGGCTACACCTTC	CASSEAWGNYGYTF
NA	TRBJ1-1	TRBV2	NA	TGTGCCAGCAGTGAATTACAGGGTAGGGGCACTGAAGCTTTCTTT	CASSELQGRGTEAFF
NA	TRBJ1-1	TRBV19	NA	TGTGCCAGTAGTACATTCGGAGGAGGGCACACTGAAGCTTTCTTT	CASSTFGGGHTEAFF
TRBD1	TRBJ1-1	TRBV4-1	NA	TGCGCCAGCAGCCACGTTGACAGGGGCCAGAACACTGAAGCTTTCTTT	CASSHVDRGQNTEAFF
TRBD2	TRBJ2-1	TRBV6-2/TRBV6-3	NA	TGTGCCAGCAGTACCCCTGGCGGGGGGCCGTACAATGAGCAGTTCTTC	CASSTPGGGPYNEQFF
NA	TRBJ1-6	TRBV6-5	few	TGTGCCAGCAGTACGGGACAAGCGAATTCACCCCTCCACTTT	CASSTGQANSPLHF
NA	TRBJ2-1	TRBV5-1	NA	TGCGCCAGCAGCTTGGACAACGCCTACAATGAGCAGTTCTTC	CASSLDNAYNEQFF
TRBD1	TRBJ1-4	TRBV30	NA	TGTGCCTGGTCAGGGACAGGTGATAATGAAAAACTGTTTTTT	CAWSGTGDNEKLFF
TRBD1	TRBJ1-3	TRBV14	once	TGTGCCAGCAGCCATCGAGACGACCGGGACAGGGTTGGAAACACCATATATTTT	CASSHRDDRDRVGNTIYF
TRBD1	TRBJ1-1	TRBV6-5	few	TGTGCCAGCAGTTACTTGACAGGGGGGGTTGCTGAAGCTTTCTTT	CASSYLTGGVAEAFF
NA	TRBJ2-7	TRBV27	NA	TGTGCCACACCCCTGGACAAAAACTACGAGCAGTACTTC	CATPLDKNYEQYF
NA	TRBJ1-6	TRBV27	NA	TGTGCCAGCAGTTTAAGGGGCCAGGGGTCACCCCTCCACTTT	CASSLRGQGSPLHF
NA	TRBJ1-4	TRBV5-1	few	TGCGCCAGCAGCTTCGGGGGGGAAAAACTGTTTTTT	CASSFGGEKLFF
NA	TRBJ2-6	TRBV28	NA	TGTGCCAGCAGTCCCCTCCGGGGGTCTGGGGCCAACGTCCTGACTTTC	CASSPLRGSGANVLTF
NA	TRBJ1-1	TRBV19	few	TGTGCCAGTAGTATGCCGGGTATCACTGAAGCTTTCTTT	CASSMPGITEAFF
TRBD1	TRBJ2-5	TRBV4-2	NA	TGTGCCAGCAGCCGGAACCGGGACAGGGGAGCGGCAGCACCAGAGACCCAGTACTTC	CASSRNRDRGAAAPETQYF
TRBD1	TRBJ1-5	TRBV28	NA	TGTGCCAGCAGTTTAAGGGACAGGGGCGGGCGCCAGCATTTT	CASSLRDRGGRQHF
TRBD2	TRBJ2-3	TRBV6-5	NA	TGTGCCAGCAGTTACTACGGGGGAGGGACAGATACGCAGTATTTT	CASSYYGGGTDTQYF
TRBD2	TRBJ2-7	TRBV7-9	NA	TGTGCCAGCAGCCCCCCCAGCGGGGGCGGAATTTACGAGCAGTACTTC	CASSPPSGGGIYEQYF
NA	TRBJ2-2	TRBV5-4	NA	TGTGCCAGCAGCTTGGGACTACTCGGGGAGCTGTTTTTT	CASSLGLLGELFF
NA	TRBJ2-7	TRBV5-4	NA	TGTGCCAGCAGCTTGCGGCAGGGTAGATACGAGCAGTACTTC	CASSLRQGRYEQYF
NA	TRBJ2-3	TRBV4-1	few	TGCGCCAGCAGCCTCGGGACAGATACGCAGTATTTT	CASSLGTDTQYF
TRBD1	TRBJ1-2	TRBV27	once	TGTGCCAGCAGTCTAAGGGAACAGGGGTATGGCTACACCTTC	CASSLREQGYGYTF
NA	TRBJ2-7	TRBV24-1	NA	TGTGCCACCAGTGAGGGGGGCTCCTACGAGCAGTACTTC	CATSEGGSYEQYF
NA	TRBJ1-5	TRBV10-2	NA	TGCGCCAGCAGGGGGGAGGGCAATCAGCCCCAGCATTTT	CASRGEGNQPQHF
TRBD1	TRBJ1-5	TRBV28	NA	TGTGCCAGCTCGATATCTCGGACAGGGATTCAGCCCCAGCATTTT	CASSISRTGIQPQHF
NA	TRBJ2-5	TRBV7-2	few	TGTGCCAGCAGCTTAGTAGGAGGTGTCGAGACCCAGTACTTC	CASSLVGGVETQYF
TRBD2	TRBJ2-3	TRBV25-1	NA	TGTGCCAGCAGTGACGGACTAGCGGGGGGGACAGATACGCAGTATTTT	CASSDGLAGGTDTQYF
TRBD2	TRBJ2-7	TRBV7-9	NA	TGTGCCAGCAGCCCCCCGGTGGGGGGGTCTTACGAGCAGTACTTC	CASSPPVGGSYEQYF
TRBD1	TRBJ2-7	TRBV18	NA	TGTGCCAGCTCACCGGTCGGACAGGGCTCCTACGAGCAGTACTTC	CASSPVGQGSYEQYF
TRBD1	TRBJ2-3	TRBV6-1	NA	TGTGCCAGCAGAGAGACAGGGGTGGGAGCAGATACGCAGTATTTT	CASRETGVGADTQYF
TRBD1	TRBJ1-6	TRBV7-2	NA	TGTGCCAGCAACCCGACTGGACAGGGAAGAACCCTCCACTTT	CASNPTGQGRTLHF
NA	TRBJ1-5	TRBV15	NA	TGTGCCACCAGCAGAGGAGTTAATAGCAATCAGCCCCAGCATTTT	CATSRGVNSNQPQHF
TRBD1	TRBJ1-1	TRBV11-2	few	TGTGCCAGCAGCCGAGACAGGGGTGAAGCTTTCTTT	CASSRDRGEAFF
NA	TRBJ1-3	TRBV5-1	NA	TGCGCCAGCAGCGAGGAAGGGGGCTCTGGAAACACCATATATTTT	CASSEEGGSGNTIYF
NA	TRBJ1-2	TRBV5-4	NA	TGTGCCAGCAGCTTGGCCACACGTAACTATGGCTACACCTTC	CASSLATRNYGYTF
TRBD2	TRBJ2-7	TRBV19	NA	TGTGCCAGTAGCCAAAATTGGCGGGGGAGCTCCTACGAGCAGTACTTC	CASSQNWRGSSYEQYF
TRBD1	TRBJ1-2	TRBV24-1	NA	TGTGCCACCAGTGGCCGGGACAGGGGGCGCGGTGGCTACACCTTC	CATSGRDRGRGGYTF
NA	TRBJ2-7	TRBV19	NA	TGTGCCAGTAGTTCAGCCGGGACAAACTACGAGCAGTACTTC	CASSSAGTNYEQYF
NA	TRBJ1-5	TRBV28	NA	TGTGCCAGCAGTTGGGAGGGCCCCCAGCATTTT	CASSWEGPQHF
NA	TRBJ2-5	TRBV9	once	TGTGCCAGCAGCGTTAGCGGTCCAGAGACCCAGTACTTC	CASSVSGPETQYF
NA	TRBJ2-5	TRBV7-2	NA	TGTGCCAGCAGCTTAGGGGGGACTGAAGAGACCCAGTACTTC	CASSLGGTEETQYF